The table lists the clone carrying this T cell receptor (beta chain) with many counts. Antigen specificity is unknown. TCRdb ran MiXCR on the reads and lists one entry per CDR3 protein. The repertoire holds around 750,000 distinct CDR3 sequences, with approximately 30% as singletons. The data are from a study of T cell repertoires in cytomegalovirus infection. Study in general: Shared public TCR beta signatures pointed to both CMV infection and a matching HLA type. Study observations and caveats: The ex vivo response was dominated by HLA-C-restricted CMV-specific TCR beta clonotypes.

The sequencing used cultured CD8+ T cells from PBMCs, collected from culture after CMV antigen stimulation. The sequence came from a human donor in good health (CMV status not recorded). Some clones in this sample may be carry-over from other donors' samples.

CDR3 sequence: CASSQGDTTNEKLFF. In DNA, the CDR3 is TGTGCCAGCAGCCAGGGGGACACAACTAATGAAAAACTGTTTTTT. V is TRBV7-9 and J is TRBJ1-4; 7 bases are shared with TRBD1. This CDR3 spans 15 amino acids. With V trimmed by 5 bases and J by 0 bases, 3 bases remained unmatched. Germline V CDR1 and CDR2: SEHNR, FQNEAQ (reference sequence). Full variable domain (rest looked up from reference TRBV7-9 and TRBJ1-4): DTGVSQNPRHKITKRGQNVTFRCDPISEHNRLYWYRQTLGQGPEFLTYFQNEAQLEKSRLLSDRFSAERPKGSFSTLEIQRTEQGDSAMYLCASSQGDTTNEKLFFGSGTQLSVL.